These 13 T cell receptor beta chains were sequenced from one sample in a study of a mutant IDH1 vaccine in newly diagnosed glioma. Antigen specificity for these receptors is unknown. Assay: immunoSEQ multiplex PCR; the TCRdb copy retains only in-frame clones and omits some. The table has approximately 66,000 clones, approximately 81% seen once. Time point in this sample: week 35, safety follow-up. Doses comprised 300 ug of mutant IDH1 20-mer peptide each, plus topical imiquimod. Sequenced here: PBMCs, sampled from a glioma patient whose treatment included an IDH1 peptide vaccine. These TCRs come from a man under 40 with glioma.

The chain has TRBV7-9 and TRBJ2-1; possible D gene TRBD2, 6 bases. The V gene lost 2 bases and the J gene lost 2 bases, with 13 bases spanning the gap. In germline, CDR1 is SEHNR, CDR2 FQNEAQ (reference sequence). This CDR3 has 16 residues. CDR3 in amino acids: CASSLMRGKTYNEQFF. In nucleotides, the CDR3 is TGTGCCAGCAGCTTAATGCGGGGCAAAACCTACAATGAGCAGTTCTTC.

The V call is TRBV5-4, the J call TRBJ2-3; D remains unclear. Germline CDR1 is SGHNT and CDR2 is YYREEE (reference sequence). CDR3 length: 16 amino acids. Trimming removed 0 bases from V and 1 base from J, with 12 bases in between. In nucleotides, the CDR3 is TGTGCCAGCAGCTTGGTGGGGAAGACTCGCACAGATACGCAGTATTTT. Protein product: CASSLVGKTRTDTQYF.

The chain links TRBV11-2 to TRBJ1-2; D gene ambiguous. The CDR3 length is 14 residues. Trimming took off 5 bases at V and 4 bases at J, with 14 bases between the two ends. Germline V lookup: CDR1 SGHAT, CDR2 FQNNGV. Here the CDR3 reads CASSPGVGSYGYTF. DNA for the CDR3: TGTGCCAGCAGCCCCGGGGTGGGTAGCTATGGCTACACCTTC.

The V and J genes are TRBV19 and TRBJ2-7, with D possibly TRBD1 on 6 matching bases. Germline V gene sequence: CDR1 LNHDA, CDR2 SQIVND (reference sequence). V lost 5 bases, J lost 4 bases, and 18 bases lay in between. The CDR3 consists of 15 residues. The CDR3 region has the DNA TGTGCCAGTAGTTCCCTCGGTGGGGGCAGATACGAGCAGTACTTC. Encoded protein: CASSSLGGGRYEQYF. The whole variable domain, filled in from reference TRBV19 and TRBJ2-7, reads DGGITQSPKYLFRKEGQNVTLSCEQNLNHDAMYWYRQDPGQGLRLIYYSQIVNDFQKGDIAEGYSVSREKKESFPLTVTSAQKNPTAFYLCASSSLGGGRYEQYFGPGTRLTVT.

The gene calls are TRBV4-2 and TRBJ2-2; D not resolved. Trimming stripped 7 bases from V and 6 bases from J, with 6 bases between. CDR1 is LGHNA and CDR2 is YNFKEQ in the germline V gene. The length of the CDR3 is 11 residues. CDR3 loop: CASKGPGELFF. In DNA, the CDR3 is TGTGCCAGCAAAGGGCCCGGGGAGCTGTTTTTT.

The chain recombines TRBV27 with TRBJ2-1; TRBD1 is a possible D gene (6 bases). The CDR3 is made up of 15 amino acids. The germline gives CDR1 MNHEY, CDR2 SMNVEV (reference sequence). Trimming left V 5 bases short and J 0 bases short, with 11 bases between. CDR3 nucleotide sequence: TGTGCCAGCAGTAATACAGGGAGCTCCTACAATGAGCAGTTCTTC. Translated, it gives CASSNTGSSYNEQFF.

V gene TRBV10-1 combines with J gene TRBJ2-1, with D perhaps TRBD1 (6 bases). The germline V gene has CDR1 WNHNN and CDR2 SYGVQD (reference sequence). Trimming stripped 2 bases from V and 6 bases from J, with 14 bases between. The CDR3 runs to 15 residues. The CDR3: CASSEPGQTTNEQFF. In DNA form, the CDR3 reads TGCGCCAGCAGTGAGCCCGGACAGACCACCAATGAGCAGTTCTTC.

The V call is TRBV5-6, the J call TRBJ1-2; D is unresolved. Trimming shortened V by 2 bases and J by 2 bases, and 1 base separated the two germline ends. The CDR3 contains 11 residues. The germline gives CDR1 SGHDT, CDR2 YYEEEE. The CDR3 loop is CASSLNYGYTF. CDR3 nucleotide sequence: TGTGCCAGCAGCTTAAACTATGGCTACACCTTC.

The chain links TRBV27 to TRBJ2-7; TRBD2 aligns across 11 bases. Germline CDR1 MNHEY, CDR2 SMNVEV (reference sequence). The V and J ends lost 1 base and 6 bases, in that order; junction bases with no gene match: 5. The CDR3 has 15 residues. CDR3 amino acids: CASSLYSGGVGEQYF. In nucleotides, the CDR3 is TGTGCCAGCAGTTTATATAGCGGGGGGGTTGGCGAGCAGTACTTC.

The rearrangement uses TRBV6-5 and TRBJ2-5, with D possibly being TRBD1 (6 bases). Germline CDR1 is MNHEY and CDR2 is SVGAGI. The V end was cut by 0 bases, the J end by 5 bases, with 13 bases between. The CDR3 runs 15 residues. The CDR3 here is CASSYSSTGLETQYF. CDR3 nucleotides: TGTGCCAGCAGTTACTCGAGCACAGGGCTGGAGACCCAGTACTTC.

The chain has TRBV4-1 and TRBJ1-1, with 9 bases lining up with TRBD1. The CDR3 spans 16 residues. Germline V gene lookup returns CDR1 MGHRA and CDR2 YSYEKL. After removal of 4 bases from V and 0 bases from J, the junction contained 6 bases not matched to a gene. The CDR3 sequence is CASSLSGQGLNTEAFF. The CDR3 bases are TGCGCCAGCAGCCTCTCAGGACAGGGGCTGAACACTGAAGCTTTCTTT.

This clone appeared a single time. At one end the junction does not follow the germline gene, possibly because of a read error. This chain joins TRBV2 and TRBJ1-2; 9 bases align to TRBD1. The CDR3 has 17 amino acids. The germline gives CDR1 SNHLY, CDR2 FYNNEI. CDR3 nucleotide sequence: TGTGCCAGCTCAGGCTCGGCCGACAGGGGGTTAGACTATGCCTACACCTTC. Its protein product is CASSGSADRGLDYAYTF.

The chain links TRBV4-1 to TRBJ1-2; D is undetermined. This CDR3 contains 13 residues. CDR1 MGHRA and CDR2 YSYEKL come from the germline V gene. Trimming removed 4 bases at V and 4 bases at J, with 10 bases between. CDR3 coding DNA: TGCGCCAGCAGCCCCCCTCTCCCCTATGGCTACACCTTC. Translating it yields CASSPPLPYGYTF.